The 9 T cell receptor beta chains listed next were all sequenced from one sample in a study of a mutant IDH1 vaccine in newly diagnosed glioma. The time point: week 47, end of study. Vaccine doses each comprised 300 ug of mutant IDH1 20-mer peptide, with topical imiquimod. The protocol was immunoSEQ multiplex PCR, while the TCRdb copy is restricted to in-frame clones and leaves out a portion. The sample lists 84,000 or so clones, roughly four fifths seen once, with roughly 5.6% in the top ten. No antigen is known for these receptors. The sequencing here drew on PBMCs, taken from a glioma patient whose treatment included an IDH1 peptide vaccine. These receptors all come from a man aged 35 to 55 with glioma.

The chain combines TRBV19 with TRBJ1-2; no clear D gene. Looked up from germline, CDR1 is LNHDA and CDR2 is SQIVND (reference sequence). The CDR3 sequence is 14 residues long. The V gene lost 0 bases and the J gene lost 2 bases, with 7 bases spanning the gap. Written as DNA, the CDR3 is TGTGCCAGTAGTATAGAAGGGCGCAACTATGGCTACACCTTC. This codes for CASSIEGRNYGYTF.

The chain joins TRBV10-2 to TRBJ1-1; 8 positions match TRBD1. The J segment lost 0 bases and the V segment lost 10 bases, leaving 4 bases of the junction unmatched. This CDR3 has 13 amino acids. The germline CDR1 and CDR2 sequences are WSHSY and SAAADI. The CDR3 DNA reads TGCGCCACCGCGGACAGGGTGAACACTGAAGCTTTCTTT. Amino acids: CATADRVNTEAFF.

The chain has TRBV4-3 and TRBJ2-7, with D maybe TRBD1 (5 bases). Looked up from germline, CDR1 is LGHNA and CDR2 is YSLEER. The CDR3 consists of 15 residues. V lost 0 bases and J 9 bases, leaving 18 bases between the germline ends. This chain's CDR3 is CASSQEQDAPWGQYF. CDR3 DNA: TGCGCCAGCAGCCAAGAACAGGACGCACCCTGGGGGCAGTACTTC.

The chain joins TRBV23-1 to TRBJ2-7; possibly TRBD1 for D (5 bases). TRBV23-1 is marked as an open reading frame, function uncertain. V was trimmed by 5 bases and J by 6 bases, leaving 17 bases between them. The CDR3 consists of 14 residues. CDR3 DNA: TGCGCCAGCAGTTCCGGGCTTAGGGGTCGCGAGCAGTACTTC. Translation gives CASSSGLRGREQYF.

The CDR3 sequence: CASSLVAQPYYNEQFF. CDR3 coding DNA: TGTGCCAGCAGCTTAGTAGCGCAGCCGTACTACAATGAGCAGTTCTTC. This sequence joins TRBV7-2 and TRBJ2-1, with D possibly being TRBD2 (5 bases). Trimming shortened V by 1 base and J by 3 bases, and 13 bases separated the two germline ends. The germline gives CDR1 SGHTA, CDR2 FQGNSA. The CDR3 runs to 16 residues.

J is TRBJ1-2 and V is TRBV7-3; D is possibly TRBD1 (6 bases). Germline values: CDR1 SGHTA, CDR2 FQGTGA. V was trimmed by 1 base and J by 6 bases, leaving 12 bases between them. The CDR3 contains 14 residues. CDR3 sequence (DNA): TGTGCCAGCAGCTTAAGTTCTGGGGGCGATGGCTACACCTTC. It specifies CASSLSSGGDGYTF.

This rearrangement joins TRBV28 to TRBJ2-3; D may be TRBD2 (5 bases). The length of the CDR3 is 13 residues. The V and J ends lost 7 bases and 2 bases respectively, with 10 bases between them. Germline V lookup: CDR1 MDHEN, CDR2 SYDVKM. In DNA form, the CDR3 reads TGTGCCAGCAATGGCGGGTCCACAGATACGCAGTATTTT. This translates into CASNGGSTDTQYF.

This rearrangement joins TRBV2 to TRBJ2-1; 8 bases fit TRBD2. V shed 3 bases, J shed 7 bases, and the junction held 8 bases outside the gene matches. The CDR3 extends over 15 amino acids. From germline, CDR1 is SNHLY and CDR2 FYNNEI. This CDR3 is CASSEGAGEGNEQFF. For the CDR3, the DNA is TGTGCCAGCAGTGAGGGAGCGGGAGAAGGTAATGAGCAGTTCTTC.

The V gene is TRBV7-9, the J gene TRBJ2-1; TRBD2 agrees at 7 bases. Germline CDR1 and CDR2: SEHNR and FQNEAQ (reference sequence). After removal of 1 base from V and 9 bases from J, the junction contained 6 bases not matched to a gene. The CDR3 covers 14 residues. The CDR3 DNA reads TGTGCCAGCAGCTTAGGGGAGGGGCTGAGTGAGCAGTTCTTC. As protein: CASSLGEGLSEQFF.